Following are 10 T cell receptor beta chains from one sample sequenced in a study of blood T cell repertoires in COVID-19. Repertoires were generated with immunoSEQ multiplex PCR, while TCRdb's copy carries only in-frame clones and drops some. Of about 250,000 clones listed, roughly 88% were seen once; the top ten hold 1.3% to 1.5%. The sample consisted of peripheral blood. The receptors here all came from a man older than 75 with acute or convalescent COVID-19.

This clone was detected once. The chain is built from TRBV7-2 and TRBJ1-1, with a tentative D call TRBD1 (5 bases). From germline, CDR1 is SGHTA and CDR2 FQGNSA. The V and J ends lost 3 bases and 9 bases respectively, with 17 bases between them. CDR3 length: 14 amino acids. The CDR3 loop is CASSLESRDWKAFF. In nucleotides, the CDR3 is TGTGCCAGCAGCTTGGAGAGCCGGGACTGGAAAGCTTTCTTT. Complete variable domain (other parts from reference TRBV7-2 and TRBJ1-1): GAGVSQSPSNKVTEKGKDVELRCDPISGHTALYWYRQSLGQGLEFLIYFQGNSAPDKSGLPSDRFSAERTGGSVSTLTIQRTQQEDSAVYLCASSLESRDWKAFFGQGTRLTVV.

The chain recombines TRBV6-5 with TRBJ1-6; possibly TRBD1 for D (6 bases). This CDR3 has 14 residues. CDR1 and CDR2 from the germline V gene are MNHEY and SVGAGI. V was pared by 6 bases and J by 7 bases, with 13 bases between. CDR3 sequence reads: CASRVRGRNSPLHF. The CDR3 coding sequence is TGTGCCAGCAGGGTCAGGGGACGGAATTCACCCCTCCACTTT.

This clone was recorded once. The gene calls are TRBV6-2 or TRBV6-3 and TRBJ2-5; a possible D gene is TRBD1 (6 bases). V gave up 6 bases and J gave up 7 bases, with 18 bases separating them. CDR3 length equals 14 residues. Per the germline V gene, CDR1 is MNHEY and CDR2 is SVGEGT. For the CDR3, the DNA is TGTGCCAGCAGCATCACAGGGCTCCGGGTGACCCAGTACTTC. Encoded protein: CASSITGLRVTQYF.

The chain couples TRBV6-5 to TRBJ1-4; D is possibly TRBD1 (6 bases). Trimming took 6 bases from V and 6 from J, leaving 14 bases between them. Germline V gene lookup returns CDR1 MNHEY and CDR2 SVGAGI. CDR3 length: 14 residues. The CDR3 protein is CASREPGADEKLFF. CDR3 bases: TGTGCCAGCAGGGAGCCAGGGGCTGATGAAAAACTGTTTTTT.

The chain's CDR3 is CASSPWREGPDTQYF. As DNA, the CDR3 is TGTGCCAGCAGCCCTTGGCGGGAGGGCCCGGATACGCAGTATTTT. The chain links TRBV3-1 (or the pseudogene TRBV3-2) to TRBJ2-3, with 9 bases matching TRBD2. Unmatched junction bases numbered 8, after V lost 4 bases and J lost 6 bases. CDR1 and CDR2 (germline): LGHDT, YNNKEL (reference sequence). This CDR3 comprises 15 residues.

J is TRBJ1-2 and V is TRBV19; D may be TRBD1 (5 bases). The V gene lost 8 bases and the J gene lost 8 bases, with 21 bases spanning the gap. Germline V gene sequence: CDR1 LNHDA, CDR2 SQIVND (reference sequence). The CDR3 has 14 amino acids. The CDR3 loop reads CASSYRGRVNGYTF. As DNA, the CDR3 is TGTGCCAGTTCTTATAGAGGCAGGGTGAACGGCTACACCTTC.

The rearrangement links TRBV5-6 to TRBJ1-2; TRBD1 agrees at 7 bases. This CDR3 has 14 residues. V trimming: 5 bases; J trimming: 8 bases; junction bases outside the gene matches: 12. CDR1 SGHDT and CDR2 YYEEEE come from the germline V gene. In DNA, the CDR3 is TGTGCCAGCAGGCTCCCCGACAGGGTATCCGGCTACACCTTC. It translates to CASRLPDRVSGYTF.

The chain links TRBV6-2 or TRBV6-3 to TRBJ2-5; 12 positions agree with TRBD2. The germline V gene has CDR1 MNHEY and CDR2 SVGEGT. V trimming: 4 bases; J trimming: 3 bases; junction bases outside the gene matches: 6. The CDR3 is 16 amino acids. The CDR3 reads CASSSLAGGKKETQYF. CDR3 coding DNA: TGTGCCAGCAGTTCGCTAGCGGGAGGGAAAAAAGAGACCCAGTACTTC.

This chain uses TRBV5-1 with TRBJ2-7; D might be TRBD1 (5 bases). CDR3 length equals 12 residues. V was trimmed by 3 bases and J by 3 bases, leaving 7 bases between them. Germline V lookup: CDR1 SGHRS, CDR2 YFSETQ. CDR3 sequence (DNA): TGCGCCAGCAGCTCAGACAGCTACGAGCAGTACTTC. This gives the protein CASSSDSYEQYF.

The genes are TRBV4-1 and TRBJ2-1, with TRBD1 matching over 7 bases. CDR1 and CDR2 from the germline V gene are MGHRA and YSYEKL. The CDR3 runs to 14 residues. J was trimmed by 5 bases and V by 3 bases; bases with no gene match: 4. DNA for the CDR3: TGCGCCAGCAGCCATGCAGGGACAGACAATGAGCAGTTCTTC. As protein: CASSHAGTDNEQFF.